This T cell receptor beta chain came from a study of blood T cells in healthy people across ages. Whole-study results and caveats: More naive CD4+ cells and higher diversity were found in long-lived than in aged donors.

Each donor supplied around 9.9 milliliters of peripheral blood. In each sample, at least 6 million PBMCs were isolated. A sample-barcoded 5' primer and a J-beta primer mix were used in a second PCR of roughly 6 to 12 cycles. Each cDNA was tagged by a template-switch adaptor containing 12 random nucleotides. TCRdb recomputed calls from the 5' RACE reads with MiXCR, one row per CDR3 protein. Here the sample spans roughly 1.5 million distinct CDR3 sequences, 40% to 45% being singletons. Details on this clonotype: Its cognate antigen is unknown.

Sequenced sample: blood. The source is a woman aged 18-35 years in good health.

CDR3 sequence (DNA): TGTGCCAGCACTACGGGACATTACAATGAGCAGTTCTTC. This encodes CASTTGHYNEQFF. The chain joins TRBV6-1 to TRBJ2-1; TRBD1 might be the D (6 bases). This CDR3 has 13 residues. CDR1 MNHNS and CDR2 SASEGT come from the germline V gene. V dropped 7 bases and J dropped 4 bases, with 11 bases sitting between them.